Each of the 24 T cell receptor beta chains below was sequenced from the same sample in a study of blood T cell repertoires in COVID-19. Generated by immunoSEQ multiplex PCR, the TCRdb table keeps only in-frame clones and is missing some. The table includes about 170,000 clones, almost 85% detected once. Sequences were obtained from peripheral blood. These receptor sequences come from a woman of 80 years or more with COVID-19, enrolled during active disease.

The CDR3 protein is CASRGDGDNPEAFF. The CDR3 DNA reads TGTGCCAGCAGGGGGGACGGGGACAACCCGGAAGCTTTCTTT. This rearrangement joins TRBV28 to TRBJ1-1, with D tentatively TRBD1 (6 bases). Trimming cost V 6 bases and J 8 bases, with 19 bases left between them. The CDR3 has 14 residues. CDR1 MDHEN and CDR2 SYDVKM come from the germline V gene.

The chain combines TRBV4-3 with TRBJ1-6, with a possible D match to TRBD1 (6 bases). Germline V gene data show CDR1 as LGHNA and CDR2 as YSLEER. The CDR3 runs to 18 residues. Trimming cost V 3 bases and J 5 bases, with 20 bases left between them. For the CDR3, the DNA is TGCGCCAGCAGCCAGGACCGGACAGCGCTCAACGATAATTCACCCCTCCACTTT. Translation gives CASSQDRTALNDNSPLHF.

This clone is a singleton in its sample. The chain joins TRBV11-2 to TRBJ2-2; D unclear. The V gene lost 5 bases and the J gene lost 7 bases, with 5 bases spanning the gap. The CDR3 runs to 11 residues. Germline V gene lookup returns CDR1 SGHAT and CDR2 FQNNGV. CDR3 DNA sequence: TGTGCCAGCAGCCTGAGCGGGGAGCTGTTTTTT. Translating gives CASSLSGELFF.

The rearrangement uses TRBV5-4 and TRBJ2-7, with 13 bases lining up with TRBD2. CDR3 length: 15 residues. Germline V gene lookup returns CDR1 SGHNT and CDR2 YYREEE (reference sequence). V trimming: 4 bases; J trimming: 4 bases; junction bases outside the gene matches: 5. In nucleotides, the CDR3 is TGTGCCAGCAGCCCTAGGACTAGCGGGAGTTACGAGCAGTACTTC. This translates into CASSPRTSGSYEQYF.

CDR3 nucleotides: TGTGCCAGCAGTCGGACAGGGAACACCGGGGAGCTGTTTTTT. It is translated as CASSRTGNTGELFF. The rearrangement joins TRBV6-5 to TRBJ2-2, with 7 bases lining up with TRBD1. The CDR3 length is 14 residues. Germline V lookup: CDR1 MNHEY, CDR2 SVGAGI. V was pared by 5 bases and J by 1 base, with 1 base of the junction left unmatched.

This clone was observed a few times. The chain links TRBV7-9 to TRBJ2-3, with D possibly TRBD1 on 5 matching bases. The CDR3 length is 13 residues. The V end was cut by 4 bases, the J end by 8 bases, with 13 bases between. The germline gives CDR1 SEHNR, CDR2 FQNEAQ (reference sequence). CDR3 loop: CASSSEEGVTQYF. The CDR3 DNA reads TGTGCCAGCAGCTCAGAGGAAGGGGTTACGCAGTATTTT.

This rearrangement joins TRBV18 to TRBJ2-7; 8 nucleotides line up with TRBD1. The CDR3 runs 16 residues. The V and J ends lost 1 base and 0 bases, in that order; junction bases with no gene match: 5. Germline values: CDR1 KGHSH, CDR2 LQKENI. The CDR3, as DNA: TGTGCCAGCTCACCACGACAGGGGCTACGCTCCTACGAGCAGTACTTC. This encodes CASSPRQGLRSYEQYF.

The chain links TRBV18 to TRBJ1-2; 7 nucleotides align to TRBD1. Germline trimming cut 5 bases from V and 3 bases from J; bases unmatched to any gene: 3. CDR1 KGHSH and CDR2 LQKENI come from the germline V gene. The CDR3 sequence is 13 residues long. In nucleotides, the CDR3 is TGTGCCAGCTCAACCGGGACAGACTATGGCTACACCTTC. Translated: CASSTGTDYGYTF.

The chain recombines TRBV7-8 with TRBJ1-2; TRBD1 matches 11 bases. The CDR3 covers 15 residues. Per germline, CDR1 SGHVS and CDR2 FQNEAQ. After removal of 5 bases from V and 4 bases from J, the junction contained 6 bases not matched to a gene. CDR3 in DNA: TGTGCCAGCAGCCTTCGGACAGGGGGCGTCTATGGCTACACCTTC. Translation: CASSLRTGGVYGYTF. Full variable domain (rest looked up from reference TRBV7-8 and TRBJ1-2): GAGVSQSPRYKVAKRGQDVALRCDPISGHVSLFWYQQALGQGPEFLTYFQNEAQLDKSGLPSDRFFAERPEGSVSTLKIQRTQQEDSAVYLCASSLRTGGVYGYTFGSGTRLTVV.

This chain links TRBV21-1 with TRBJ2-7; the listed D gene, TRBD1, was not tested against the DNA. TRBV21-1 represents a pseudogene. The CDR3 extends over 15 amino acids. CDR3 protein: CASSKIRTGPYEQYF. The CDR3 DNA sequence: TGTGCCAGCAGCAAGATAAGGACAGGACCCTACGAGCAGTACTTC.

This chain uses TRBV6-5 with TRBJ1-1; 7 bases match TRBD1. The germline V gene has CDR1 MNHEY and CDR2 SVGAGI. This CDR3 spans 14 amino acids. Germline trimming cut 6 bases from V and 10 bases from J; bases unmatched to any gene: 14. This CDR3 is CASRGTGRQGLAFF. CDR3 nucleotide sequence: TGTGCCAGCAGGGGGACCGGAAGACAGGGCTTAGCTTTCTTT.

This chain links TRBV5-1 with TRBJ2-1; 12 bases map to TRBD2. Germline V gives CDR1 SGHRS, CDR2 YFSETQ. The CDR3 has 17 amino acids. J was trimmed by 7 bases and V by 4 bases; bases with no gene match: 12. The CDR3 sequence is CASSKTSGSWGRNEQFF. CDR3 nucleotides: TGCGCCAGCAGCAAGACTAGCGGGAGCTGGGGGAGGAATGAGCAGTTCTTC.

This clone was recorded once. The gene calls are TRBV7-8 and TRBJ1-1, with 8 bases aligning to TRBD1. V was pared by 6 bases and J by 3 bases, with 6 bases of the junction left unmatched. Looked up from germline, CDR1 is SGHVS and CDR2 is FQNEAQ. The length of the CDR3 is 14 residues. The CDR3 sequence: CASRRTGGDTEAFF. In DNA form, the CDR3 reads TGTGCCAGCAGGCGAACAGGGGGGGACACTGAAGCTTTCTTT.

The DNA for the CDR3 is TGTGCCAGCAGCCGGGGACAAAACTATGGCTACACCTTC. Amino acids: CASSRGQNYGYTF. The chain uses TRBV6-4 and TRBJ1-2, with a possible D match to TRBD1 (6 bases). In germline, CDR1 is MRHNA, CDR2 SNTAGT. The CDR3 runs to 13 residues. V was pared by 6 bases and J by 2 bases, with 10 bases between.

The chain links TRBV7-8 to TRBJ2-5; possible D gene TRBD2, 6 bases. The V and J ends lost 2 bases and 7 bases respectively, with 17 bases between them. The germline V gene encodes CDR1 SGHVS and CDR2 FQNEAQ. The CDR3 contains 15 residues. The CDR3 loop is CASSLFSRGLGTQYF. The CDR3 nucleotides are TGTGCCAGCAGCTTATTTTCGCGGGGCCTCGGGACCCAGTACTTC.

The chain carries TRBV28 and TRBJ2-7; no firm D call. Trimming cost V 6 bases and J 3 bases, with 9 bases left between them. This CDR3 has 12 residues. Germline V gene sequence: CDR1 MDHEN, CDR2 SYDVKM. CDR3 sequence reads: CASSLYNYEQYF. CDR3 sequence (DNA): TGTGCCAGCAGCCTTTATAACTACGAGCAGTACTTC.

This sequence joins TRBV15 and TRBJ2-7, with D tentatively TRBD2 (6 bases). Between the trimmed V and J ends, which lost 0 bases and 3 bases, there was a span of 18 bases. This CDR3 region has 17 residues. Germline CDR1 and CDR2: LNHNV and YYDKDF (reference sequence). The chain's CDR3 is CATSRDGGGTLGYEQYF. CDR3 nucleotide sequence: TGTGCCACCAGCAGAGATGGTGGAGGGACGTTAGGCTACGAGCAGTACTTC. The full variable domain, with the rest looked up from reference TRBV15 and TRBJ2-7, is DAMVIQNPRYQVTQFGKPVTLSCSQTLNHNVMYWYQQKSSQAPKLLFHYYDKDFNNEADTPDNFQSRRPNTSFCFLDIRSPGLGDTAMYLCATSRDGGGTLGYEQYFGPGTRLTVT.

The chain combines TRBV18 with TRBJ2-3; maybe TRBD2 (5 bases). The length of the CDR3 is 12 residues. The ends were cut back, 5 bases at V and 6 bases at J, with 9 bases in the middle. CDR1 and CDR2 from the germline V gene are KGHSH and LQKENI. The CDR3 sequence: CASSLDSDTQYF. CDR3 coding DNA: TGTGCCAGCTCATTGGACTCGGATACGCAGTATTTT. The whole variable domain, filled in from reference TRBV18 and TRBJ2-3, reads NAGVMQNPRHLVRRRGQEARLRCSPMKGHSHVYWYRQLPEEGLKFMVYLQKENIIDESGMPKERFSAEFPKEGPSILRIQQVVRGDSAAYFCASSLDSDTQYFGPGTRLTVL.

V is TRBV11-2 and J is TRBJ1-2; D unclear. The CDR3 runs 13 residues. Trimming removed 1 base from V and 7 bases from J, with 10 bases in between. Germline CDR1 and CDR2: SGHAT and FQNNGV. CDR3 residues: CASSLGPGVGYTF. In DNA, the CDR3 is TGTGCCAGCAGCTTAGGGCCCGGGGTTGGCTACACCTTC.

This clone was counted once. The J gene is TRBJ2-7, the V gene TRBV3-1 (or the pseudogene TRBV3-2), with TRBD2 as a possible D gene (6 bases). Germline V gene lookup returns CDR1 LGHDT and CDR2 YNNKEL (reference sequence). V gave up 1 base and J gave up 4 bases, with 11 bases separating them. CDR3 length: 14 amino acids. DNA for the CDR3: TGTGCCAGCAGCCAAGTTGTGGGAGGATACGAGCAGTACTTC. This codes for CASSQVVGGYEQYF.

V is TRBV5-1 and J is TRBJ1-1; 7 bases match TRBD1. Trimming removed 0 bases from V and 7 bases from J; junction bases left unmatched: 6. Germline CDR1 SGHRS, CDR2 YFSETQ. The CDR3 length is 14 residues. CDR3 sequence: CASSLGQGMGEAFF. As DNA, the CDR3 is TGCGCCAGCAGCTTGGGACAGGGTATGGGTGAAGCTTTCTTT. Variable domain in full (rest from reference TRBV5-1 and TRBJ1-1): KAGVTQTPRYLIKTRGQQVTLSCSPISGHRSVSWYQQTPGQGLQFLFEYFSETQRNKGNFPGRFSGRQFSNSRSEMNVSTLELGDSALYLCASSLGQGMGEAFFGQGTRLTVV.

The rearrangement links TRBV6-5 to TRBJ1-4, with 7 bases fitting TRBD1. After removal of 6 bases from V and 7 bases from J, the junction contained 5 bases not matched to a gene. This CDR3 is 13 amino acids long. Looked up from germline, CDR1 is MNHEY and CDR2 is SVGAGI. CDR3 sequence reads: CASSSYRGEKLFF. The CDR3 DNA is TGTGCCAGCAGCTCTTACAGGGGTGAAAAACTGTTTTTT.

The chain recombines TRBV5-5 with TRBJ2-5; 11 nucleotides match TRBD1. Germline CDR1 reads SGHKS; CDR2 reads YYEKEE (reference sequence). The CDR3 is 16 residues long. J lost 3 bases, V lost 0 bases, and 4 bases had no gene match. The CDR3 nucleotides read TGTGCCAGCAGCTTGGTCGGGACAGGGGGTGAAGAGACCCAGTACTTC. This translates into CASSLVGTGGEETQYF. Complete variable domain (other parts from reference TRBV5-5 and TRBJ2-5): DAGVTQSPTHLIKTRGQQVTLRCSPISGHKSVSWYQQVLGQGPQFIFQYYEKEERGRGNFPDRFSARQFPNYSSELNVNALLLGDSALYLCASSLVGTGGEETQYFGPGTRLLVL.

This chain links TRBV6-2 or TRBV6-3 with TRBJ1-1; TRBD1 agrees at 7 bases. The germline gives CDR1 MNHEY, CDR2 SVGEGT. Germline trimming cut 5 bases from V and 1 base from J; bases unmatched to any gene: 16. This CDR3 region has 18 residues. The chain's CDR3 is CASSQSGQSIKPNTEAFF. The CDR3 DNA reads TGTGCCAGCAGTCAATCGGGACAGTCCATAAAACCGAACACTGAAGCTTTCTTT.